This T cell receptor (beta chain) was recovered during a study of cytomegalovirus exposure and HLA in healthy donors. Study background: Genotyping of hundreds of donors showed that about 83% belonged to the Caucasian-associated ancestry cluster.

Study results and caveats: Near-uniform donor sequencing depth was presumed by presence/absence analyses.

Germline values: CDR1 SGDLS, CDR2 YYNGEE. J gave up 6 bases and V 4 bases, and 7 bases lay outside the gene matches. The CDR3 is made up of 14 amino acids. PCR employed 60 Vbeta and 13 Jbeta primers. Clones were sequenced by immunoSEQ multiplex PCR, and TCRdb holds only the in-frame ones, with some missing. The sample yields over 120,000 clones, around 80% seen once. As for this clone: The antigen remains unidentified.

The TCR originated in a woman aged 55-69 years in good health and CMV-seropositive. V and J are TRBV9 and TRBJ2-3, with 8 bases lining up with TRBD2. The specimen was PBMCs. The CDR3 is CASSPGGWTDTQYF. Written as DNA, the CDR3 is TGTGCCAGCAGCCCGGGAGGGTGGACGGATACGCAGTATTTT. Filled out from reference TRBV9 and TRBJ2-3, the complete variable domain reads DSGVTQTPKHLITATGQRVTLRCSPRSGDLSVYWYQQSLDQGLQFLIQYYNGEERAKGNILERFSAQQFPDLHSELNLSSLELGDSALYFCASSPGGWTDTQYFGPGTRLTVL.